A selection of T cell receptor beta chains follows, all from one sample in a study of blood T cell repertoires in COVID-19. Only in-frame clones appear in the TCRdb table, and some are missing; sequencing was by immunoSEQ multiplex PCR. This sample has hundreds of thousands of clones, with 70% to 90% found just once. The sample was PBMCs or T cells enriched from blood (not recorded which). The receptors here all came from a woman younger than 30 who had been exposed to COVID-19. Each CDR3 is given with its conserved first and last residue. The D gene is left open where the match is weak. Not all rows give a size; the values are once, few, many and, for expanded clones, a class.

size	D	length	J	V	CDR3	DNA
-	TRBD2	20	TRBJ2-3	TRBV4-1	CASSQDLVPAGRVSTDTQYF	TGCGCCAGCAGCCAAGATCTGGTTCCAGCAGGGAGGGTTAGCACAGATACGCAGTATTTT
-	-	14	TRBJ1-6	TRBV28	CASRSPWPNSPLHF	TGTGCCAGCAGGTCCCCGTGGCCTAATTCACCCCTCCACTTT
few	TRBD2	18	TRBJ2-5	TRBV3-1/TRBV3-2	CASSQESGLAGDQETQYF	TGTGCCAGCAGCCAAGAATCGGGACTAGCGGGGGACCAAGAGACCCAGTACTTC
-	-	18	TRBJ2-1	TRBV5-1	CASSLMGVAGFSYNEQFF	TGCGCCAGCAGCTTGATGGGGGTTGCGGGGTTTTCCTACAATGAGCAGTTCTTC
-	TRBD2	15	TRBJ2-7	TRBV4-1	CASSQAAGGVDEQYF	TGCGCCAGCAGCCAAGCAGCGGGAGGGGTCGACGAGCAGTACTTC
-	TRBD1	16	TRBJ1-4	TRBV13	CASSSADRVGLEKLFF	TGTGCCAGCAGCTCGGCGGACAGGGTAGGACTAGAAAAACTGTTTTTT
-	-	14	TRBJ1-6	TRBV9	CASSVAGGSSPLHF	TGTGCCAGCAGCGTAGCGGGGGGGTCCTCACCCCTCCACTTT
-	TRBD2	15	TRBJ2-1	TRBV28	CASSTGTSYDNEQFF	TGTGCCAGCAGTACCGGGACTAGCTACGACAATGAGCAGTTCTTC
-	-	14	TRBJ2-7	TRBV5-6	CASSFPRGAYEQYF	TGTGCCAGCAGCTTTCCCCGGGGGGCGTACGAGCAGTACTTC
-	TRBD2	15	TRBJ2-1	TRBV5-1	CASSIGLAGFNEQFF	TGCGCCAGCAGCATAGGACTAGCGGGATTTAATGAGCAGTTCTTC
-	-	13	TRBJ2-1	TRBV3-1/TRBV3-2	CASSQEYGDAQFF	TGTGCCAGCAGCCAAGAGTACGGGGATGCGCAGTTCTTC
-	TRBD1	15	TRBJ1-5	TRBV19	CAVTAGTGGFQPQHF	TGTGCCGTTACCGCCGGGACAGGGGGTTTTCAGCCCCAGCATTTT
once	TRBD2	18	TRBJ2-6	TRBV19	CASSIRGTSTTGANVLTF	TGTGCCAGTAGTATCCGAGGGACTAGCACAACTGGGGCCAACGTCCTGACTTTC
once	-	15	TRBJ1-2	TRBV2	CASSEATAAQGGYTF	TGTGCCAGCAGTGAAGCCACAGCCGCCCAGGGTGGCTACACCTTC
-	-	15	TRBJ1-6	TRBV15	CATSKTTATNSPLHF	TGTGCCACCAGCAAAACGACAGCGACCAATTCACCCCTCCACTTT
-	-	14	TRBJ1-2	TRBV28	CASSLSGSRAGYTF	TGTGCCAGCAGTTTATCAGGCAGCAGGGCCGGCTACACCTTC
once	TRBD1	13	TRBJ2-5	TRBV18	CASSSGQQETQYF	TGTGCCAGCTCATCGGGACAGCAAGAGACCCAGTACTTC
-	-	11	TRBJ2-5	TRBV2	CASSVRETQYF	TGTGCCAGCAGTGTCCGAGAGACCCAGTACTTC
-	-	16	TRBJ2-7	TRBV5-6	CASSLYADSSSYEQYF	TGTGCCAGCAGCTTGTACGCGGACTCGAGCTCCTACGAGCAGTACTTC
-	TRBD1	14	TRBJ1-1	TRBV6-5	CASSYDRVDTEAFF	TGTGCCAGCAGTTATGACAGGGTGGACACTGAAGCTTTCTTT
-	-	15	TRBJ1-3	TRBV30	CAWSADRHSGNTIYF	TGTGCCTGGAGTGCCGACAGACACTCTGGAAACACCATATATTTT
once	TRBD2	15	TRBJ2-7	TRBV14	CASSLLAGAPYEQYF	TGTGCCAGCAGCCTATTAGCGGGGGCCCCCTACGAGCAGTACTTC
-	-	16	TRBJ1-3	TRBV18	CASSPPGLSSGNTIYF	TGTGCCAGCTCACCACCGGGGCTGAGCTCTGGAAACACCATATATTTT
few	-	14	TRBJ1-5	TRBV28	CASKWGQNFRPQHF	TGTGCCAGCAAATGGGGGCAGAATTTTAGGCCCCAGCATTTT
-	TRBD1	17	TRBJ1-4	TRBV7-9	CASSLPRRQGVDEKLFF	TGTGCCAGCAGCTTGCCTAGGAGACAGGGCGTTGATGAAAAACTGTTTTTT
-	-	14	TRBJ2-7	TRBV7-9	CASSLGAGGYEQYF	TGTGCCAGCAGCTTAGGCGCAGGAGGCTACGAGCAGTACTTC
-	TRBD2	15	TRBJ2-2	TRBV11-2	CASRLRGSGTGELFF	TGTGCCAGCAGATTAAGGGGTAGCGGGACCGGGGAGCTGTTTTTT
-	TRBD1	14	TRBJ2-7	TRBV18	CASSQPRTGSEQYF	TGTGCCAGCTCACAACCGAGGACAGGGAGCGAGCAGTACTTC
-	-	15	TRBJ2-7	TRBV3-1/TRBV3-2	CASSQIAGNSYEQYF	TGTGCCAGCAGCCAAATTGCCGGGAACTCCTACGAGCAGTACTTC
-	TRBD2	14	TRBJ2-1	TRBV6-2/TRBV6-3	CASSGSGGASEQFF	TGTGCCAGCAGTGGTAGCGGGGGGGCCTCTGAGCAGTTCTTC
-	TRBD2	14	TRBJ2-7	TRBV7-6	CASSQRLAGDEQYF	TGTGCCAGCAGCCAGCGACTAGCGGGAGACGAGCAGTACTTC
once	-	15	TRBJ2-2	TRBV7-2	CASSQPGLRTGELFF	TGTGCCAGCAGCCAACCGGGACTTCGAACCGGGGAGCTGTTTTTT
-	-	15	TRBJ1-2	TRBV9	CASSPSGGSPYGYTF	TGTGCCAGCAGCCCTTCAGGTGGAAGCCCCTATGGCTACACCTTC
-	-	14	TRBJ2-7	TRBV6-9	CASSYATASYEQYF	TGTGCCAGCAGTTACGCGACAGCATCCTACGAGCAGTACTTC
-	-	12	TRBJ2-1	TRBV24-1	CATSDFGREQFF	TGTGCCACCAGTGATTTTGGGAGAGAGCAGTTCTTC
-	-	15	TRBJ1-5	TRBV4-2	CASSQGMGGGQPQHF	TGTGCCAGCAGCCAAGGGATGGGGGGGGGTCAGCCCCAGCATTTT
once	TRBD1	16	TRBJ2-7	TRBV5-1	CASSLVAAGGAHEQYF	TGCGCCAGCAGCTTGGTGGCAGCAGGGGGCGCACACGAGCAGTACTTC
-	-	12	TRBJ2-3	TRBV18	CASSPQPDTQYF	TGTGCCAGCTCACCACAGCCGGATACGCAGTATTTT
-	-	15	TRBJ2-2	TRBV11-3	CASSFQLAGTGELFF	TGTGCCAGCAGCTTTCAACTAGCCGGCACCGGGGAGCTGTTTTTT
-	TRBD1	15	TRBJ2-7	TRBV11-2	CASSAGDRGPYEQYF	TGTGCCAGCAGCGCTGGGGACAGGGGGCCGTACGAGCAGTACTTC
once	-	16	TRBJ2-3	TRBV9	CASSVVGRKSTDTQYF	TGTGCCAGCAGCGTAGTTGGTAGAAAAAGCACAGATACGCAGTATTTT
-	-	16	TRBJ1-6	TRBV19	CASSLFGQSTNSPLHF	TGTGCCAGTAGTTTGTTTGGACAGTCAACGAATTCACCCCTCCACTTT
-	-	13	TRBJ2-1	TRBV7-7	CASSPDRDNEQFF	TGTGCTAGCAGCCCGGACAGAGACAATGAGCAGTTCTTC
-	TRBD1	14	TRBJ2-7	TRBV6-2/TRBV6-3	CASSWGQGLSEQYF	TGTGCCAGCAGTTGGGGACAGGGTTTATCCGAGCAGTACTTC
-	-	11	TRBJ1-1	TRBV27	CASSSRTEAFF	TGTGCCAGCAGTTCGAGGACTGAAGCTTTCTTT
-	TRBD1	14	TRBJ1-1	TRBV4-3	CASSQTDRPTEAFF	TGCGCCAGCAGCCAAACGGACAGGCCCACTGAAGCTTTCTTT
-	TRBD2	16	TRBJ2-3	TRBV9	CASSVRGGSRTDTQYF	TGTGCCAGCAGCGTCCGGGGGGGGTCTCGCACAGATACGCAGTATTTT
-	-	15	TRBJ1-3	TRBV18	CASSLDQTSGNTIYF	TGTGCCAGCTCACTAGATCAAACGTCTGGAAACACCATATATTTT
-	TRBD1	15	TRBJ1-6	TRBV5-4	CASSLADRGNSPLHF	TGTGCCAGCAGCTTGGCCGACAGGGGAAATTCACCCCTCCACTTT
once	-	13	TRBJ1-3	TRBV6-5	CASSGVPGNTIYF	TGTGCCAGTTCAGGTGTTCCTGGAAACACCATATATTTT
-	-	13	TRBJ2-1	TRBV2	CASRSETANEQFF	TGTGCCAGCCGTTCCGAAACTGCCAATGAGCAGTTCTTC
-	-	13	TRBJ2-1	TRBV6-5	CAGGGTVGNEQFF	TGTGCCGGCGGGGGGACAGTTGGCAATGAGCAGTTCTTC
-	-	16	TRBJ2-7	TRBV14	CASSSLWDTQSYEQYF	TGTGCCAGCAGCTCCTTGTGGGACACCCAATCCTACGAGCAGTACTTC
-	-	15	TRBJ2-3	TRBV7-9	CASSSARRGGDTQYF	TGTGCCAGCAGCAGCGCCCGCAGGGGAGGGGATACGCAGTATTTT